This record concerns one T cell receptor beta chain sequence. Its antigen is currently unknown. This sample is drawn from a study of cytomegalovirus exposure and HLA in healthy donors. This CDR3 is 14 amino acids long. Trimming pared 3 bases from V and 4 bases from J, leaving 13 bases between. Germline CDR1 SGDLS, CDR2 YYNGEE. Repertoires were generated with immunoSEQ multiplex PCR, while TCRdb's copy carries only in-frame clones and drops some. Of 140,000 to 150,000 clones listed, 80% to 90% are singletons. Study-wide results and caveats: 150 to 200 TCR beta chains were listed as cytomegalovirus-associated. One later analysis, an examination of the approximately 130 validation repertoires, found that first-cohort TCR clusters tended to co-occur in them. Generally TCR sequences proved uncommon, though certain public TCRs appeared in numerous donors. Reports indicated that the classifier achieved high specificity and sensitivity in diagnosing cytomegalovirus status.

This sequence originates from a man aged 18 to 30 in good health and CMV-seropositive. The chain carries TRBV9 and TRBJ1-1; the D gene is possibly TRBD1 (6 bases). Sample: PBMCs. The CDR3, as DNA: TGTGCCAGCAGCGAGGGGGTCACCACCACTGAAGCTTTCTTT. It codes for CASSEGVTTTEAFF.